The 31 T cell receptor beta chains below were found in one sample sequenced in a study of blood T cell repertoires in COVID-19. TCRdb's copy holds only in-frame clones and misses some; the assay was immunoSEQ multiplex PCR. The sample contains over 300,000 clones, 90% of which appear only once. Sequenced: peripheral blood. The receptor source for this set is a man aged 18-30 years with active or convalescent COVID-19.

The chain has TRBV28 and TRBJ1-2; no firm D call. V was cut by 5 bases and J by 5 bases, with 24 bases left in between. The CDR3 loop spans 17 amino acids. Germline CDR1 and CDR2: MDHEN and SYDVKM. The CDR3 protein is CASSLGIWVTDWYGYTF. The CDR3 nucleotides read TGTGCCAGCAGTCTAGGTATCTGGGTTACGGATTGGTATGGCTACACCTTC.

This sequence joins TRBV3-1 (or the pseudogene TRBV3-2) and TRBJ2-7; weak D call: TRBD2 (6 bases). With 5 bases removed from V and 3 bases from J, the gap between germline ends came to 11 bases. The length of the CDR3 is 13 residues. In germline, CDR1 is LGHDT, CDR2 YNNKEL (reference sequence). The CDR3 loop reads CASSWGLIYEQYF. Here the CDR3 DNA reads TGTGCCAGCAGCTGGGGACTGATCTACGAGCAGTACTTC.

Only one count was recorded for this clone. This chain's CDR3 is CASSFPPTGANTDTQYF. The DNA for the CDR3 is TGTGCCAGTAGTTTTCCCCCGACAGGGGCAAACACAGATACGCAGTATTTT. The V gene is TRBV19, the J gene TRBJ2-3; 8 bases are shared with TRBD1. The CDR3 contains 17 residues. Germline V CDR1 and CDR2: LNHDA, SQIVND (reference sequence). V dropped 5 bases and J dropped 2; count of bases not matched to a gene: 12.

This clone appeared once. The CDR3 reads CASSLGGGAPSGNTIYF. The CDR3 nucleotides are TGTGCCAGCAGCTTAGGAGGGGGCGCTCCCTCTGGAAACACCATATATTTT. The V call is TRBV7-2, the J call TRBJ1-3; 7 nucleotides agree with TRBD1. Germline V lookup: CDR1 SGHTA, CDR2 FQGNSA. After removal of 1 base from V and 0 bases from J, the junction contained 6 bases not matched to a gene. This CDR3 spans 17 amino acids.

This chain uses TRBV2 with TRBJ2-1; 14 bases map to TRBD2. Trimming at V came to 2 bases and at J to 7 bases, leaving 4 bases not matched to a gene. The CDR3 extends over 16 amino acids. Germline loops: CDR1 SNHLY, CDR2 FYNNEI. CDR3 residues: CASSELGLAGANEQFF. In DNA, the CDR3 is TGTGCCAGCAGTGAACTGGGACTAGCGGGGGCTAATGAGCAGTTCTTC.

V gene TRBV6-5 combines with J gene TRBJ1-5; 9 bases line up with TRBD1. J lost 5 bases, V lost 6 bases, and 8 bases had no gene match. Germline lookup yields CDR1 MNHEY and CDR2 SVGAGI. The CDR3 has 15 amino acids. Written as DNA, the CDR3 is TGTGCCAGCAGCTCTACAGGGGGCCCCGATCAGCCCCAGCATTTT. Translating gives CASSSTGGPDQPQHF.

CDR3 nucleotide sequence: TGCGCCAGCAGCTTGGCCCCGCGGGGAAAAGAGGCTGAGCAGTTCTTC. Encoded protein: CASSLAPRGKEAEQFF. V is TRBV5-1 and J is TRBJ2-1; possible D gene TRBD2, 6 bases. This CDR3 comprises 16 residues. The germline V gene has CDR1 SGHRS and CDR2 YFSETQ. V was shortened by 0 bases and J by 9 bases, with 19 bases between the two germline ends.

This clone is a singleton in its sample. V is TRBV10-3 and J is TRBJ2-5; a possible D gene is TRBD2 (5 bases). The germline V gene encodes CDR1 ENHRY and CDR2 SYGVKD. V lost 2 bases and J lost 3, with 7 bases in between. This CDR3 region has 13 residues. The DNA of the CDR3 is TGTGCCATCAGTGAGACTAGGGAAGAGACCCAGTACTTC. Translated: CAISETREETQYF.

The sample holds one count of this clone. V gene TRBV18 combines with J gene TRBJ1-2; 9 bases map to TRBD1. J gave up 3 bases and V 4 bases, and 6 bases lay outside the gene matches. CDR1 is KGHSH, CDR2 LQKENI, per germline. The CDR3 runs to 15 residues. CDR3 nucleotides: TGTGCCAGCTCACAAGGGGACAGGGAGTACTATGGCTACACCTTC. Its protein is CASSQGDREYYGYTF.

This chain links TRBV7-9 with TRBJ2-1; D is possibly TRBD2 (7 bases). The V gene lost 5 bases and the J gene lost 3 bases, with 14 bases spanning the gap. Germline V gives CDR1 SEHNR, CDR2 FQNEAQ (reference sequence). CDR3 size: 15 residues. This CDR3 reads CASSRRGGSYNEQFF. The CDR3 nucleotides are TGTGCCAGCAGCAGAAGGGGGGGCAGCTACAATGAGCAGTTCTTC.

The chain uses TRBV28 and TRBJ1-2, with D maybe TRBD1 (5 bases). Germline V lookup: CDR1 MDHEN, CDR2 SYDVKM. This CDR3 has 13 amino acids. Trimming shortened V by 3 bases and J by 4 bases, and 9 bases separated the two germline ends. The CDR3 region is CASSFDRTYGYTF. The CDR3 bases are TGTGCCAGCAGTTTCGACAGAACCTATGGCTACACCTTC.

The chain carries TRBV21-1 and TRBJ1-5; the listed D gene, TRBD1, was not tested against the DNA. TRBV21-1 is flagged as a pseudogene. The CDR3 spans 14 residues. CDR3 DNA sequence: TGTGCCAGCAGCCTTAGGGGTGGCAATCAGCCCCAGCATTTT. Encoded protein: CASSLRGGNQPQHF.

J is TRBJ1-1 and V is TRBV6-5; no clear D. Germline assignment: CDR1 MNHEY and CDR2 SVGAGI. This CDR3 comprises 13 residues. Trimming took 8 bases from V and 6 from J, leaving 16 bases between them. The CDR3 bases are TGTGCCAGCCGCGGTGGAGCTTTCCCTGAAGCTTTCTTT. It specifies CASRGGAFPEAFF.

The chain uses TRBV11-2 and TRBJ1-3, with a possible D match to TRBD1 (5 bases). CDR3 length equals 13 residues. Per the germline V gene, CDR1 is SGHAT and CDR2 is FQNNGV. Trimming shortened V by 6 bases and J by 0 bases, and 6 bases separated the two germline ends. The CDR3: CASRGASGNTIYF. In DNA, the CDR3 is TGTGCCAGCAGAGGGGCCTCTGGAAACACCATATATTTT.

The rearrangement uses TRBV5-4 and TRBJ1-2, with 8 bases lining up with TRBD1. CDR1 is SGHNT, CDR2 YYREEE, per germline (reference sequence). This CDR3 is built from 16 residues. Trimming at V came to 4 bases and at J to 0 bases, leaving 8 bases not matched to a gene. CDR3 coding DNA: TGTGCCAGCAGCACCAACCGGGACAGGACTAACTATGGCTACACCTTC. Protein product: CASSTNRDRTNYGYTF.

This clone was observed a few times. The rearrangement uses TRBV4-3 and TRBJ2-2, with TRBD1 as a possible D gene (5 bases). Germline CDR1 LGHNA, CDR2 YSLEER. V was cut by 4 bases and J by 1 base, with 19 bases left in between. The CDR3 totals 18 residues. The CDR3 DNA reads TGCGCCAGCAGCCTCGACCCAGAAGTGCAGGGGAACACCGGGGAGCTGTTTTTT. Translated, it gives CASSLDPEVQGNTGELFF.

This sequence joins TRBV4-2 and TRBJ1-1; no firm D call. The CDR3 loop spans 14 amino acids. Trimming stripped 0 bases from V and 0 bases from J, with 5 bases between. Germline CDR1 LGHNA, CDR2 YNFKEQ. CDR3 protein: CASSQEGLNTEAFF. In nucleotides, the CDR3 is TGTGCCAGCAGCCAAGAGGGCCTGAACACTGAAGCTTTCTTT.

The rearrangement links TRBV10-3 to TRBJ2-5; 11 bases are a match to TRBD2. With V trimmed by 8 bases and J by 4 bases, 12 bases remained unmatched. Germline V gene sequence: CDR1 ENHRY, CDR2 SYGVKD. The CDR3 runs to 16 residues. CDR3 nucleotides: TGTGCCATCCAGGGAGGGACTAGCGGCTCGGGAGAGACCCAGTACTTC. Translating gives CAIQGGTSGSGETQYF.

Here the CDR3 reads CASSTLGGPYTEAFF. The CDR3 DNA follows: TGTGCCAGTAGTACCCTTGGGGGCCCCTACACTGAAGCTTTCTTT. The rearrangement joins TRBV19 to TRBJ1-1; D is perhaps TRBD1 (6 bases). CDR3 length equals 15 residues. Germline lookup yields CDR1 LNHDA and CDR2 SQIVND (reference sequence). Trimming took 4 bases from V and 3 from J, leaving 15 bases between them.

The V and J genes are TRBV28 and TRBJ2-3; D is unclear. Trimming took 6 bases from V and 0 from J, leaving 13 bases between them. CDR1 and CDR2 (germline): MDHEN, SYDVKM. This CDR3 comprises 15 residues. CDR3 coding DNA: TGTGCCAGCAGCACCTACTTGACTAGCACAGATACGCAGTATTTT. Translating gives CASSTYLTSTDTQYF.

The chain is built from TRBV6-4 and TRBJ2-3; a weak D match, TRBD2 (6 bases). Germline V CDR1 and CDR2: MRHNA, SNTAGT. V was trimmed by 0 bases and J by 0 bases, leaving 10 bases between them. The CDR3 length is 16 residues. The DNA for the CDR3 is TGTGCCAGCAGTGACTCGGGCGGGGCTAGCACAGATACGCAGTATTTT. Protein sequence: CASSDSGGASTDTQYF.

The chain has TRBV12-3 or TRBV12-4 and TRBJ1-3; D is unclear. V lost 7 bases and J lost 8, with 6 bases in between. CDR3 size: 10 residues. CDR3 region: CASMRYTIYF. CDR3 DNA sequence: TGTGCCAGCATGCGTTACACCATATATTTT.

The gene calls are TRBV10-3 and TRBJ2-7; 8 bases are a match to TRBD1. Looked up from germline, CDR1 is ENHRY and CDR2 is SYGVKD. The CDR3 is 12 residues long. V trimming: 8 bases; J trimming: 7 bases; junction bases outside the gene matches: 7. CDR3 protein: CAIRQGAGEQYF. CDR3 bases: TGTGCCATCCGGCAGGGGGCGGGTGAGCAGTACTTC.

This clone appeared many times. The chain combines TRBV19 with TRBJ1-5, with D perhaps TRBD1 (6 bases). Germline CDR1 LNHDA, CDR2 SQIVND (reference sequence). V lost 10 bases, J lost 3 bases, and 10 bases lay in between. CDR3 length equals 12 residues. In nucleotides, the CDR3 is TGTGCCACCAGACAGGACAATCAGCCCCAGCATTTT. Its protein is CATRQDNQPQHF. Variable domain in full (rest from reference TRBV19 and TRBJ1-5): DGGITQSPKYLFRKEGQNVTLSCEQNLNHDAMYWYRQDPGQGLRLIYYSQIVNDFQKGDIAEGYSVSREKKESFPLTVTSAQKNPTAFYLCATRQDNQPQHFGDGTRLSIL.

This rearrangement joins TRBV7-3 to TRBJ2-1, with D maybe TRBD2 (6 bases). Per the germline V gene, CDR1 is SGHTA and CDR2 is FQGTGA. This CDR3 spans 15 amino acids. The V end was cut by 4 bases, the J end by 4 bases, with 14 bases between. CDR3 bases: TGTGCCAGCAGCTACTCGGGACTCGATTACAATGAGCAGTTCTTC. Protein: CASSYSGLDYNEQFF.

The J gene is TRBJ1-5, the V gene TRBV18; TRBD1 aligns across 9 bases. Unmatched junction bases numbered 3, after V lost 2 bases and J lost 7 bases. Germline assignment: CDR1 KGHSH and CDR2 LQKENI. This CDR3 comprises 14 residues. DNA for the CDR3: TGTGCCAGCTCACCAACAGGGGGCCGGCAGCCCCAGCATTTT. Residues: CASSPTGGRQPQHF.

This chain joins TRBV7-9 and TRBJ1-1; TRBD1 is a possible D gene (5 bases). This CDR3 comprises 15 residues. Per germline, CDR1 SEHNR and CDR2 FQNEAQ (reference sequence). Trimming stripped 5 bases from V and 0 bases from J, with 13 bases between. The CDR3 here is CASSPRQRMNTEAFF. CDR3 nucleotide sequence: TGTGCCAGCAGCCCCCGACAGAGGATGAACACTGAAGCTTTCTTT.

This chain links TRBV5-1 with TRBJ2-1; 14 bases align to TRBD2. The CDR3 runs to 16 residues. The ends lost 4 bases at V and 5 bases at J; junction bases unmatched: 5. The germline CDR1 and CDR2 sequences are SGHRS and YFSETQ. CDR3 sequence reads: CASSPGTSGGNNEQFF. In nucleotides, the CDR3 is TGCGCCAGCAGCCCAGGGACTAGCGGGGGTAACAATGAGCAGTTCTTC.

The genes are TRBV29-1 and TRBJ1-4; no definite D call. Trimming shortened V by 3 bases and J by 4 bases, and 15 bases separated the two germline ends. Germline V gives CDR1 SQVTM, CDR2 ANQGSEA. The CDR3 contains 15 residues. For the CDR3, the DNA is TGCAGCGTTGACCTCGGGTATGGGAGTAATGAAAAACTGTTTTTT. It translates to CSVDLGYGSNEKLFF.

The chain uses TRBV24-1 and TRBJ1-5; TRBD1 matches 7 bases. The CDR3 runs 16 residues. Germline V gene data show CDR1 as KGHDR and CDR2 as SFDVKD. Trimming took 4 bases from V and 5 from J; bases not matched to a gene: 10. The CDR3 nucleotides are TGTGCCACCAGTGACCCGCGGGACAGAGAATATCAGCCCCAGCATTTT. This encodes CATSDPRDREYQPQHF.

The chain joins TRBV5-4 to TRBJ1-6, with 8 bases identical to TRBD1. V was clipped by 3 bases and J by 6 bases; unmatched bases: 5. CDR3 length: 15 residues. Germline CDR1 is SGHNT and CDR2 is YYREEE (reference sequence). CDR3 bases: TGTGCCAGCAGCTCGGGGGACAGGTCTAATTCACCCCTCCACTTT. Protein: CASSSGDRSNSPLHF.